These 5 T cell receptor beta chains were sequenced from one sample in a study of PD-1 blockade in classical Hodgkin lymphoma. Time point of the sample: cycle 4 day 1 (C4D1), after 5 to 7 weeks of nivolumab. Patients all relapsed after autologous stem cell transplantation, and there was variation in brentuximab vedotin exposure. Sequencing was performed with immunoSEQ multiplex PCR; in TCRdb, only in-frame clones are kept and a portion is missing. The sample consists of 96,000 or so clones, just over 90% of them appearing once. The sample here was peripheral blood mononuclear cells (PBMCs), taken before the fourth cycle of nivolumab. The receptors were gathered from a human donor with classical Hodgkin lymphoma.

V and J are TRBV7-2 and TRBJ2-5; a possible D gene is TRBD2 (5 bases). This CDR3 is 13 amino acids long. V was clipped by 3 bases and J by 5 bases, with 10 bases between them. Germline loops: CDR1 SGHTA, CDR2 FQGNSA. The CDR3 here is CASSLLQRETQYF. The CDR3 DNA is TGTGCCAGCAGCTTGCTTCAGCGGGAGACCCAGTACTTC.

The chain links TRBV19 to TRBJ2-7; D uncertain. Deletions cut 3 bases from V and 1 base from J, with 10 bases between. This CDR3 has 14 amino acids. CDR1 and CDR2 (germline): LNHDA, SQIVND (reference sequence). The CDR3 spells CASSMALWSYEQYF. The CDR3 DNA follows: TGTGCCAGTAGTATGGCCCTCTGGTCCTACGAGCAGTACTTC.

This chain links TRBV11-2 with TRBJ1-4; D not resolved. This CDR3 has 18 amino acids. V was trimmed by 5 bases and J by 0 bases, leaving 19 bases between them. CDR1 SGHAT and CDR2 FQNNGV come from the germline V gene. CDR3 loop: CASSPGPRAVATNEKLFF. The CDR3 DNA is TGTGCCAGCAGCCCCGGACCTAGGGCCGTTGCAACTAATGAAAAACTGTTTTTT.

The CDR3 region has the DNA TGTGCTAGTGGTTTGATAAGTGGCCCGATTACCTTC. It encodes CASGLISGPITF. V usage is TRBV12-5 and J usage is TRBJ1-2; D not certain. The CDR3 is 12 residues long. Per germline, CDR1 LGHNT and CDR2 FRNRAP. Trimming removed 2 bases from V and 14 bases from J, with 15 bases in between.

The J gene is TRBJ2-7, the V gene TRBV10-3, with a weak D call TRBD2 (5 bases). The germline gives CDR1 ENHRY, CDR2 SYGVKD. With 4 bases removed from V and 5 bases from J, the gap between germline ends came to 15 bases. The CDR3 has 14 residues. CDR3 nucleotides: TGTGCCATCAGTGTGGGTCGGGGAAGGAACGAGCAGTACTTC. Protein: CAISVGRGRNEQYF.